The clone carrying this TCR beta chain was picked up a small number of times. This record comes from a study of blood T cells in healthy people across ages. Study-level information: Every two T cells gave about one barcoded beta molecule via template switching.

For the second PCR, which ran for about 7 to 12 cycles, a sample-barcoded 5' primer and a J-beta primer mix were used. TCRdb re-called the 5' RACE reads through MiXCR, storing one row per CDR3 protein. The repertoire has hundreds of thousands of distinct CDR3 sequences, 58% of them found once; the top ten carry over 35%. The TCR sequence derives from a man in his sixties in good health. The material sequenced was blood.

CDR3 in amino acids: CASSSSGTRTAITDTQYF. The CDR3 DNA reads as TGTGCCAGCAGCTCAAGTGGAACCAGAACTGCTATCACAGATACGCAGTATTTT. The chain couples TRBV7-9 to TRBJ2-3; D is undetermined. The ends were cut back, 4 bases at V and 2 bases at J, with 22 bases in the middle. CDR1 is SEHNR and CDR2 is FQNEAQ in the germline V gene (reference sequence). This CDR3 region has 18 residues.